Below, 15 T cell receptor beta chains from the same sample are listed, as sequenced in a study of T-cell memory formation after mild COVID-19. TCRdb reprocessed the 5' RACE reads with MiXCR, giving one entry per CDR3 protein. The sample shows about 340,000 distinct CDR3 sequences, 15% to 20% of them seen only once. The sequenced material came from PBMCs or a T cell subset sorted from them (not recorded which). These receptors all stem from a man between 18 and 35 years old who had mild COVID-19 (a few samples of this study predate the infection). Cell type and time point are not known.

This clonotype was detected ten times or more. The chain couples TRBV7-2 to TRBJ2-1, with D perhaps matching TRBD2 (6 bases). CDR1 and CDR2 (germline): SGHTA, FQGNSA. CDR3 length equals 15 residues. V lost 5 bases and J lost 10, with 21 bases in between. The CDR3 region is CASSRGLTVPWEQFF. CDR3 DNA: TGTGCCAGCAGCCGGGGACTCACAGTCCCATGGGAGCAGTTCTTC.

This clonotype appeared a few times. The V call is TRBV6-2 or TRBV6-3, the J call TRBJ1-1; D may be TRBD1 (5 bases). CDR3 length: 13 residues. The germline V gene has CDR1 MNHEY and CDR2 SVGEGT. V was clipped by 6 bases and J by 0 bases, with 8 bases between them. The chain's CDR3 is CASSSGLNTEAFF. In DNA form, the CDR3 reads TGTGCCAGCAGCTCAGGGTTGAACACTGAAGCTTTCTTT.

The chain uses TRBV18 and TRBJ1-5; TRBD1 might be the D (6 bases). Germline CDR1 is KGHSH and CDR2 is LQKENI. There are 15 residues in the CDR3. V gave up 3 bases and J gave up 2 bases, with 11 bases separating them. CDR3 in amino acids: CASSPNRVGNQPQHF. The CDR3 region has the DNA TGTGCCAGCTCACCCAACAGGGTTGGCAATCAGCCCCAGCATTTT.

This clonotype showed up many times. This chain uses TRBV6-2 or TRBV6-3 with TRBJ1-1, with 9 bases lining up with TRBD1. Germline trimming cut 5 bases from V and 0 bases from J; bases unmatched to any gene: 7. Germline-derived CDR1 and CDR2 are MNHEY and SVGEGT. This CDR3 has 16 amino acids. This CDR3 reads CASSQHGTGMNTEAFF. CDR3 bases: TGTGCCAGCAGTCAACACGGGACAGGGATGAACACTGAAGCTTTCTTT.

The chain couples TRBV6-5 to TRBJ2-1; D gene unclear. Germline V gene sequence: CDR1 MNHEY, CDR2 SVGAGI. V dropped 5 bases and J dropped 4 bases, with 12 bases sitting between them. The CDR3 contains 14 residues. In DNA, the CDR3 is TGTGCCAGCAGTCCAGCAAGACCGTACAATGAGCAGTTCTTC. This translates into CASSPARPYNEQFF.

The rearrangement links TRBV5-1 to TRBJ1-1; D gene uncertain. Germline V lookup: CDR1 SGHRS, CDR2 YFSETQ. The V end was cut by 0 bases, the J end by 7 bases, with 10 bases between. The CDR3 sequence is 13 residues long. The CDR3 spells CASSLDMLGEAFF. The CDR3 nucleotides read TGCGCCAGCAGCTTGGATATGTTAGGTGAAGCTTTCTTT.

The table lists this clonotype with many counts. The chain links TRBV5-1 to TRBJ1-1; perhaps TRBD1 as D (6 bases). Looked up from germline, CDR1 is SGHRS and CDR2 is YFSETQ. V was pared by 2 bases and J by 10 bases, with 15 bases between. The CDR3 is made up of 13 amino acids. The CDR3 sequence is CASSLDLGAAAFF. For the CDR3, the DNA is TGCGCCAGCAGCTTAGACTTGGGGGCTGCAGCTTTCTTT.

In this sample, this clonotype turned up a few times. V gene TRBV27 combines with J gene TRBJ2-3; D call uncertain. The CDR3 spans 15 residues. Trimming removed 5 bases at V and 0 bases at J, with 12 bases between. Germline V gene data show CDR1 as MNHEY and CDR2 as SMNVEV (reference sequence). CDR3 amino acids: CASSPTEPSTDTQYF. The CDR3 region has the DNA TGTGCCAGCAGTCCCACAGAACCTAGCACAGATACGCAGTATTTT.

The rearrangement joins TRBV28 to TRBJ2-1; 9 bases are shared with TRBD1. CDR1 and CDR2 from the germline V gene are MDHEN and SYDVKM. With 8 bases clipped from V and 2 bases from J, the junction kept 4 bases outside the gene matches. The CDR3 loop spans 14 amino acids. CDR3 loop: CASSRDRAYNEQFF. In nucleotides, the CDR3 is TGTGCCAGCTCGCGGGACAGGGCCTACAATGAGCAGTTCTTC.

This clonotype was detected ten times or more. The chain uses TRBV10-2 and TRBJ2-5; D gene unclear. Trimming shortened V by 4 bases and J by 5 bases, and 11 bases separated the two germline ends. Germline V gene sequence: CDR1 WSHSY, CDR2 SAAADI. The CDR3 is 13 amino acids. The CDR3 region is CASSGRGGETQYF. CDR3 nucleotide sequence: TGCGCCAGCAGTGGCCGCGGTGGCGAGACCCAGTACTTC.

The chain links TRBV7-2 to TRBJ1-2; D may be TRBD1 (5 bases). Trimming shortened V by 3 bases and J by 0 bases, and 14 bases separated the two germline ends. CDR1 and CDR2 (germline): SGHTA, FQGNSA. This CDR3 contains 16 residues. The chain's CDR3 is CASSFGTPIANYGYTF. CDR3 sequence (DNA): TGTGCCAGCAGCTTCGGGACTCCGATAGCTAACTATGGCTACACCTTC.

This clonotype was recorded a few times. The J gene is TRBJ1-5, the V gene TRBV7-6; D is ambiguous. The CDR3 is 14 residues long. V lost 4 bases to trimming and J lost 4 bases, with 11 bases between them. Germline CDR1 reads SGHVS; CDR2 reads FNYEAQ. CDR3 amino acids: CASSSEGWNQPQHF. Written as DNA, the CDR3 is TGTGCCAGCAGCTCTGAGGGTTGGAATCAGCCCCAGCATTTT.

This clonotype turned up a few times. The CDR3 coding sequence is TGCAGTGCTAGATCCGCAACAGGCGAAAAACTGTTTTTT. The encoded protein is CSARSATGEKLFF. The chain has TRBV20-1 and TRBJ1-4; D might be TRBD1 (5 bases). With 2 bases removed from V and 8 bases from J, the gap between germline ends came to 12 bases. CDR1 is DFQATT and CDR2 is SNEGSKA in the germline V gene (reference sequence). The CDR3 consists of 13 residues.

Only a few counts were recorded for this clonotype. The V and J genes are TRBV7-2 and TRBJ1-5; 7 positions match TRBD1. CDR3 length equals 14 residues. J lost 5 bases, V lost 4 bases, and 5 bases had no gene match. Germline V gene data show CDR1 as SGHTA and CDR2 as FQGNSA. The CDR3 nucleotides read TGTGCCAGCAGCTCCCAGGGGGGTTATCAGCCCCAGCATTTT. Translation gives CASSSQGGYQPQHF. Full variable domain (missing parts from reference TRBV7-2 and TRBJ1-5): GAGVSQSPSNKVTEKGKDVELRCDPISGHTALYWYRQSLGQGLEFLIYFQGNSAPDKSGLPSDRFSAERTGGSVSTLTIQRTQQEDSAVYLCASSSQGGYQPQHFGDGTRLSIL.

The genes are TRBV12-3 or TRBV12-4 and TRBJ1-5, with D unclear. This CDR3 spans 12 amino acids. V was shortened by 8 bases and J by 7 bases, with 12 bases between the two germline ends. The CDR3 nucleotides are TGTGCCAGCGCCCGGCCCGGACAGCCCCAGCATTTT. Its protein product is CASARPGQPQHF.